The source of this T cell receptor beta chain is a study of blood T cell repertoires in COVID-19. Whole-study context: Collection of acute and convalescent COVID-19 samples took place in the United States, Italy and Spain. Sample material is recorded as cDNA or gDNA derived from T cells, B-cell-depleted T cells, or PBMCs.

CDR1 is SGHTA, CDR2 FQGNSA, per germline. Trimming took 1 base from V and 0 from J; bases not matched to a gene: 3. The CDR3 consists of 16 residues. In the original workflow: Nucleated cell counts were estimated from reference gene primer amplification. TCRdb keeps only in-frame clones here, not all; method: immunoSEQ multiplex PCR. The DNA gave D and trimming, while V, J and clone size come from that table. The sample shows 150,000 to 200,000 clones, 86% of them seen only once. The chain has TRBV7-2 and TRBJ2-1, with TRBD1 identical over 7 bases. Sequenced material: peripheral blood. This clonotype was obtained from a young man with acute or convalescent COVID-19. DNA of the CDR3: TGTGCCAGCAGCTTAGGGACAGGTAGCTCCTACAATGAGCAGTTCTTC. Its protein product is CASSLGTGSSYNEQFF.